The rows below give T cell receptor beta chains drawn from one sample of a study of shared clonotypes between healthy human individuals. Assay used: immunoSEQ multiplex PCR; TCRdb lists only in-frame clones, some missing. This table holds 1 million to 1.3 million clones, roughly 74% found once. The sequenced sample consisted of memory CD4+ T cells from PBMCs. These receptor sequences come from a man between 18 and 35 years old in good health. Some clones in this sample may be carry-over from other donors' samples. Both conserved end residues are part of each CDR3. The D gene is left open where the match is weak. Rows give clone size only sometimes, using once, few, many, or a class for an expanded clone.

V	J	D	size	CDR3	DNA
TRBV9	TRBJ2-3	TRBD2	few	CASSVSPSGRSDTQYF	TGTGCCAGCAGCGTATCGCCTAGCGGGAGATCGGATACGCAGTATTTT
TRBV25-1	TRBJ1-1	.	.	CASSEFSGVATNEAFF	TGTGCCAGCAGTGAATTTTCCGGGGTCGCCACCAATGAAGCTTTCTTT
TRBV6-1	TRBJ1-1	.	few	CASSQPRGTEAFF	TGTGCCAGCAGTCAACCGAGGGGAACTGAAGCTTTCTTT
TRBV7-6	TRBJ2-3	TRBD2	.	CASSLDAGGPRTQYF	TGTGCCAGCAGCTTAGATGCGGGAGGTCCCCGGACGCAGTATTTT
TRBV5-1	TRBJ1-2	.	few	CASSLFGLNYGYTF	TGCGCCAGCAGCTTGTTTGGCCTTAACTATGGCTACACCTTC
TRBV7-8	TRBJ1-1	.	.	CASSLVRGNTEAFF	TGTGCCAGCAGCTTAGTAAGGGGGAACACTGAAGCTTTCTTT
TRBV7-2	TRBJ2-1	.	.	CASSTLGGSWPPNEQFF	TGTGCCAGCAGCACACTAGGTGGGTCTTGGCCTCCCAATGAGCAGTTCTTC
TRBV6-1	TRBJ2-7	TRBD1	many	CASRAEGTGVYEQYF	TGTGCCAGCAGGGCCGAGGGGACAGGGGTTTACGAGCAGTACTTC
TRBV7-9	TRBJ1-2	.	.	CASSLSDETYGYTF	TGTGCCAGCAGCCTCAGCGACGAGACCTATGGCTACACCTTC
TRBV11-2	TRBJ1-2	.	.	CASSPTRSSGYTF	TGTGCCAGCAGCCCGACCCGGTCGAGTGGCTACACCTTC
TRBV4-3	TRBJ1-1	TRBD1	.	CASSQVDRDAEAFF	TGCGCCAGCAGCCAAGTGGACAGGGATGCTGAAGCTTTCTTT
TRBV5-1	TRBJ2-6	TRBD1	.	CASSQGANSGANVLTF	TGCGCCAGCAGTCAGGGGGCCAACTCTGGGGCCAACGTCCTGACTTTC
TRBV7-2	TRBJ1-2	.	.	CASSRGRTPEGYTF	TGTGCCAGCAGCCGCGGACGGACTCCGGAGGGCTACACCTTC
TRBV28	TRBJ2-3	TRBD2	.	CASSRTSGYTDTQYF	TGTGCCAGCAGTCGGACTAGCGGTTACACAGATACGCAGTATTTT
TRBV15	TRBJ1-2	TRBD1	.	CATSRGTEYGYTF	TGTGCCACCAGCAGGGGGACAGAGTATGGCTACACCTTC
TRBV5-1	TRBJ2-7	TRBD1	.	CASRPVPGQTYEQYF	TGCGCCAGCAGGCCGGTCCCGGGACAGACCTACGAGCAGTACTTC
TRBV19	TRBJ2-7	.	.	CASSTHRSSYEQYF	TGTGCCAGTAGTACTCACAGGTCATCCTACGAGCAGTACTTC
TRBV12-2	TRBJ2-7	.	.	CASRLKRSGGYEQYF	TGTGCAAGTCGCTTAAAAAGGAGTGGGGGGTACGAGCAGTACTTC
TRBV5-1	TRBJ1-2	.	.	CASSGGGPNYGYTF	TGCGCCAGCAGCGGTGGGGGTCCTAACTATGGCTACACCTTC
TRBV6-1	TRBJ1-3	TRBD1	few	CASRGQVGNTIYF	TGTGCCAGCAGGGGACAGGTCGGAAACACCATATATTTT
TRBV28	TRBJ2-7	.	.	CASSDRDRHSYEQYF	TGTGCCAGCAGCGACCGAGACCGACATTCCTACGAGCAGTACTTC
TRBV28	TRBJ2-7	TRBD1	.	CASSPGDRGNEQYF	TGTGCCAGCAGTCCGGGCGACAGGGGGAACGAGCAGTACTTC
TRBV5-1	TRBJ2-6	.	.	CASNVGNSGANVLTF	TGCGCCAGCAACGTAGGAAACTCTGGGGCCAACGTCCTGACTTTC
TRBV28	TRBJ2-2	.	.	CASSFGQAVTGELFF	TGTGCCAGCAGTTTTGGGCAGGCCGTGACCGGGGAGCTGTTTTTT
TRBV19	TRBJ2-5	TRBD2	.	CASSPGLAGTGETQYF	TGTGCCAGTAGTCCGGGACTAGCGGGAACTGGAGAGACCCAGTACTTC
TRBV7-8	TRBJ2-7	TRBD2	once	CASSFAGGPFYEQYF	TGTGCCAGCAGTTTCGCGGGAGGGCCCTTCTACGAGCAGTACTTC
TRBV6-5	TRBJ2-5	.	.	CASSFSQETQYF	TGTGCCAGCTCTTTCAGCCAAGAGACCCAGTACTTC